This T cell receptor beta chain emerged from a study of blood T cell repertoires in COVID-19. Study background: Samples came from the United States, Italy and Spain, spanning acute and convalescent COVID-19. The cDNA or gDNA used as material had been derived from T cells, B-cell-depleted T cells, or PBMCs.

This CDR3 spans 13 amino acids. CDR1 is KGHSH and CDR2 is LQKENI in the germline V gene. Trimming removed 6 bases from V and 9 bases from J, with 16 bases in between. Per the authors' pipeline: Quantification of nucleated cells was approximated via reference gene primer amplification. Assay: immunoSEQ multiplex PCR; the TCRdb copy retains only in-frame clones and omits some. The V and J calls and clone size were taken over from that table, and D and trimming were inferred from the DNA. The sample lists about 120,000 clones; more than 70% were seen once. The rearrangement joins TRBV18 to TRBJ2-3; maybe TRBD1 (6 bases). Sequencing used peripheral blood. The receptor's source is a man in his fifties or sixties with acute or convalescent COVID-19. The CDR3, as DNA: TGTGCCAGCTCCCCCTCCCGACAGGCCACGCAGTATTTT. This gives the protein CASSPSRQATQYF.